Shown below are 31 T cell receptor beta chains from a single sample sequenced in a study of blood T cell repertoires in COVID-19 (TCRdb year 2020). Library preparation used the immunoSEQ multiplex PCR assay. TCRdb limited this immuneACCESS table to in-frame rearrangements with V and J called. A share of clones is missing; checked studies link under half to unresolved V genes, and the rest is unexplained. The sample records 350,000 to 450,000 clones, roughly nine tenths of which are singletons. The biggest ten clones account for roughly 0.86% of the sample. The sample comprised PBMCs or T cells enriched from blood (not recorded which). These receptors were collected from a woman aged 35 to 49 who had been exposed to COVID-19.

This chain joins TRBV5-1 and TRBJ2-3, with D perhaps matching TRBD1 (7 bases). This CDR3 region has 13 residues. The V end lost 4 bases, the J end lost 5 bases, and 11 bases lay between the germline ends. Germline CDR1 SGHRS, CDR2 YFSETQ. The CDR3 coding sequence is TGCGCCAGCAGCACGCAGGGGGGAGATACGCAGTATTTT. Amino acids: CASSTQGGDTQYF. Full variable domain (outside the CDR3, taken from reference TRBV5-1 and TRBJ2-3): KAGVTQTPRYLIKTRGQQVTLSCSPISGHRSVSWYQQTPGQGLQFLFEYFSETQRNKGNFPGRFSGRQFSNSRSEMNVSTLELGDSALYLCASSTQGGDTQYFGPGTRLTVL.

This chain joins TRBV19 and TRBJ2-5, with 10 bases fitting TRBD1. The CDR3 runs to 16 residues. CDR1 and CDR2 from the germline V gene are LNHDA and SQIVND (reference sequence). The J segment lost 5 bases and the V segment lost 5 bases, leaving 11 bases of the junction unmatched. CDR3 amino acids: CASSSTGGTVRETQYF. In DNA form, the CDR3 reads TGTGCCAGTAGTTCGACAGGGGGCACGGTACGGGAGACCCAGTACTTC.

This rearrangement joins TRBV28 to TRBJ1-2, with 8 bases that match TRBD1. CDR1 MDHEN and CDR2 SYDVKM come from the germline V gene. Losses at the gene ends were 6 bases for V and 4 bases for J; bases not matched to a gene: 4. This CDR3 contains 13 residues. CDR3 nucleotide sequence: TGTGCCAGCAGAGACGGGACAGGCTATGGCTACACCTTC. This codes for CASRDGTGYGYTF.

The genes are TRBV2 and TRBJ1-3; D uncertain. Trimming stripped 8 bases from V and 3 bases from J, with 14 bases between. This CDR3 has 14 amino acids. In germline, CDR1 is SNHLY, CDR2 FYNNEI. The CDR3 reads CASAGASGGNTIYF. The CDR3 region has the DNA TGTGCCAGCGCGGGAGCTTCAGGTGGAAACACCATATATTTT.

This chain joins TRBV6-5 and TRBJ2-3, with 7 positions matching TRBD2. The CDR3 is 14 amino acids. The V segment lost 0 bases and the J segment 8 bases; nucleotides outside the gene matches: 5. Per germline, CDR1 MNHEY and CDR2 SVGAGI. CDR3 bases: TGTGCCAGCAGTTACTCGACCAGCGGGGTTACGCAGTATTTT. Amino acids: CASSYSTSGVTQYF.

This chain joins TRBV5-5 and TRBJ2-3, with 12 bases matching TRBD2. V lost 4 bases to trimming and J lost 0 bases; unmatched junction nucleotides: 9. Germline V CDR1 and CDR2: SGHKS, YYEKEE (reference sequence). The CDR3 has 18 amino acids. The CDR3 region is CASSQLAGGGASTDTQYF. The CDR3, as DNA: TGTGCCAGCAGCCAACTAGCGGGAGGAGGGGCTAGCACAGATACGCAGTATTTT.

V usage is TRBV3-1 (or the pseudogene TRBV3-2) and J usage is TRBJ1-2; 7 positions agree with TRBD1. Per the germline V gene, CDR1 is LGHDT and CDR2 is YNNKEL (reference sequence). CDR3 length equals 15 residues. J was trimmed by 2 bases and V by 1 base; bases with no gene match: 4. CDR3 sequence: CASSQAPGQNYGYTF. CDR3 bases: TGTGCCAGCAGCCAAGCTCCGGGACAGAACTATGGCTACACCTTC.

V is TRBV7-2 and J is TRBJ1-6; possible D gene TRBD1, 5 bases. The CDR3 spans 17 residues. In germline, CDR1 is SGHTA, CDR2 FQGNSA. V was clipped by 0 bases and J by 9 bases, with 18 bases between them. CDR3 protein: CASSLARPGTGGSPLHF. The DNA for the CDR3 is TGTGCCAGCAGCTTAGCGCGACCCGGTACCGGGGGTTCACCCCTCCACTTT.

J is TRBJ1-2 and V is TRBV27; D might be TRBD1 (5 bases). Germline loops: CDR1 MNHEY, CDR2 SMNVEV (reference sequence). This CDR3 comprises 12 residues. Trimming took off 4 bases at V and 8 bases at J, with 11 bases between the two ends. CDR3 sequence (DNA): TGTGCCAGCAGTTCAGGGTACGACGGCTACACCTTC. It yields the protein CASSSGYDGYTF.

This chain connects TRBV18 to TRBJ1-1, with 10 bases identical to TRBD1. Losses at the gene ends were 6 bases for V and 6 bases for J; bases not matched to a gene: 7. The CDR3 has 14 residues. Germline V gives CDR1 KGHSH, CDR2 LQKENI. This CDR3 is CASSKDRGDAEAFF. CDR3 DNA sequence: TGTGCCAGCTCGAAGGACAGGGGGGACGCTGAAGCTTTCTTT.

The chain joins TRBV2 to TRBJ2-1; D is unresolved. Germline V gives CDR1 SNHLY, CDR2 FYNNEI. With 2 bases removed from V and 10 bases from J, the gap between germline ends came to 21 bases. This CDR3 has 16 amino acids. CDR3 nucleotides: TGTGCCAGCAGTGAACAGACGGTCGGCAGGTTGATCGAGCAGTTCTTC. It encodes CASSEQTVGRLIEQFF.

J is TRBJ1-5 and V is TRBV6-4; D might be TRBD1 (6 bases). The germline V and J ends were trimmed by 5 bases and 3 bases, with 14 bases remaining between them. CDR3 length: 15 residues. Germline-derived CDR1 and CDR2 are MRHNA and SNTAGT. CDR3 residues: CASSLRGGHNQPQHF. The DNA of the CDR3 is TGTGCCAGCAGTTTGAGGGGGGGACACAATCAGCCCCAGCATTTT.

The chain combines TRBV6-1 with TRBJ1-5, with D tentatively TRBD1 (6 bases). Germline V lookup: CDR1 MNHNS, CDR2 SASEGT. CDR3 size: 14 residues. The V end lost 3 bases, the J end lost 7 bases, and 13 bases lay between the germline ends. CDR3 in DNA: TGTGCCAGCAGTGAGAGGACAGTCAAACAGCCCCAGCATTTT. This gives the protein CASSERTVKQPQHF.

The table lists this clone with a few counts. The chain employs TRBV6-6 and TRBJ2-3, with 8 bases that match TRBD2. The germline CDR1 and CDR2 sequences are MNHNY and SVGAGI (reference sequence). The ends lost 5 bases at V and 3 bases at J; junction bases unmatched: 16. This CDR3 has 18 amino acids. The CDR3 loop reads CASSRGLGAGGFTDTQYF. For the CDR3, the DNA is TGTGCCAGCAGTCGCGGGCTCGGGGCGGGGGGCTTTACAGATACGCAGTATTTT.

This chain links TRBV5-1 with TRBJ2-3, with 9 bases identical to TRBD2. The CDR3 extends over 18 amino acids. The J segment lost 0 bases and the V segment lost 0 bases, leaving 8 bases of the junction unmatched. Germline assignment: CDR1 SGHRS and CDR2 YFSETQ. CDR3 bases: TGCGCCAGCAGCTTGGTTACGGGGCTAGCGGGGAGCACAGATACGCAGTATTTT. Encoded protein: CASSLVTGLAGSTDTQYF. Full variable domain (remainder filled in from reference TRBV5-1 and TRBJ2-3): KAGVTQTPRYLIKTRGQQVTLSCSPISGHRSVSWYQQTPGQGLQFLFEYFSETQRNKGNFPGRFSGRQFSNSRSEMNVSTLELGDSALYLCASSLVTGLAGSTDTQYFGPGTRLTVL.

The CDR3: CASSFQPLGSYNEQFF. CDR3 bases: TGCGCCAGCAGCTTTCAACCGCTCGGCTCCTACAATGAGCAGTTCTTC. The chain uses TRBV5-1 and TRBJ2-1; no definite D call. V was shortened by 2 bases and J by 0 bases, with 12 bases between the two germline ends. The CDR3 consists of 16 residues. CDR1 and CDR2 (germline): SGHRS, YFSETQ.

This chain joins TRBV5-4 and TRBJ2-1; TRBD1 matches 7 bases. Germline V gives CDR1 SGHNT, CDR2 YYREEE (reference sequence). The CDR3 spans 14 residues. The V gene end was trimmed by 1 base and the J gene end by 6 bases; junction bases not matched to a gene: 4. As DNA, the CDR3 is TGTGCCAGCAGCTTGAAGACAGGGACCAATGAGCAGTTCTTC. Translating gives CASSLKTGTNEQFF. The variable domain in full, completed from reference TRBV5-4 and TRBJ2-1, reads ETGVTQSPTHLIKTRGQQVTLRCSSQSGHNTVSWYQQALGQGPQFIFQYYREEENGRGNFPPRFSGLQFPNYSSELNVNALELDDSALYLCASSLKTGTNEQFFGPGTRLTVL.

The rearrangement joins TRBV11-3 to TRBJ2-3; 11 nucleotides line up with TRBD2. V trimming: 2 bases; J trimming: 3 bases; junction bases outside the gene matches: 10. Germline CDR1 is SGHNT and CDR2 is YENEEA. The CDR3 covers 18 residues. As DNA, the CDR3 is TGTGCCAGCAGCTTATTCCTAGCGGGAGGACCCGGGACAGATACGCAGTATTTT. It translates to CASSLFLAGGPGTDTQYF.

This chain joins TRBV7-9 and TRBJ1-5; D not resolved. Looked up from germline, CDR1 is SEHNR and CDR2 is FQNEAQ (reference sequence). The ends were cut back, 4 bases at V and 3 bases at J, with 16 bases in the middle. The CDR3 runs 16 residues. CDR3 DNA: TGTGCCAGCAGCTCCGGCAAGGGAGGGTACAATCAGCCCCAGCATTTT. As protein: CASSSGKGGYNQPQHF.

This rearrangement joins TRBV7-9 to TRBJ2-3; 11 bases are a match to TRBD2. CDR1 SEHNR and CDR2 FQNEAQ come from the germline V gene (reference sequence). Trimming took 5 bases from V and 3 from J; bases not matched to a gene: 10. This CDR3 region has 17 residues. CDR3 region: CASSRGELAGVTDTQYF. In nucleotides, the CDR3 is TGTGCCAGCAGCAGGGGGGAACTAGCGGGAGTTACAGATACGCAGTATTTT.

The chain has TRBV5-5 and TRBJ1-1; D gene ambiguous. Per germline, CDR1 SGHKS and CDR2 YYEKEE (reference sequence). The CDR3 loop spans 13 amino acids. The V end lost 7 bases, the J end lost 4 bases, and 14 bases lay between the germline ends. The CDR3: CASWFASVTEAFF. The CDR3, as DNA: TGTGCCAGCTGGTTTGCTTCGGTCACTGAAGCTTTCTTT. The full variable domain, completed using reference TRBV5-5 and TRBJ1-1, is DAGVTQSPTHLIKTRGQQVTLRCSPISGHKSVSWYQQVLGQGPQFIFQYYEKEERGRGNFPDRFSARQFPNYSSELNVNALLLGDSALYLCASWFASVTEAFFGQGTRLTVV.

The chain joins TRBV12-3 or TRBV12-4 to TRBJ1-6; D possibly corresponds to TRBD1 (5 bases). V lost 4 bases and J 10 bases, leaving 11 bases between the germline ends. The CDR3 is 13 amino acids. The chain's CDR3 is CASSWGGWSPLHF. The DNA for the CDR3 is TGTGCCAGCAGTTGGGGGGGATGGTCACCCCTCCACTTT.

V is TRBV5-6 and J is TRBJ1-2; 10 bases are a match to TRBD1. The germline V gene has CDR1 SGHDT and CDR2 YYEEEE. V lost 3 bases, J lost 3 bases, and 2 bases stayed unmatched. The CDR3 totals 14 residues. CDR3 DNA: TGTGCCAGCAGCTACGGGACAGGGGACTATGGCTACACCTTC. Translated: CASSYGTGDYGYTF.

V and J are TRBV19 and TRBJ1-3; D is unresolved. The CDR3 sequence is 14 residues long. V gave up 10 bases and J gave up 2 bases, with 15 bases separating them. Germline values: CDR1 LNHDA, CDR2 SQIVND (reference sequence). The CDR3 bases are TGTGCCACGACCCGGGGAAGTGCTGGAAACACCATATATTTT. This sequence encodes CATTRGSAGNTIYF. The full variable domain, completed using reference TRBV19 and TRBJ1-3, is DGGITQSPKYLFRKEGQNVTLSCEQNLNHDAMYWYRQDPGQGLRLIYYSQIVNDFQKGDIAEGYSVSREKKESFPLTVTSAQKNPTAFYLCATTRGSAGNTIYFGEGSWLTVV.

V gene TRBV11-2 combines with J gene TRBJ1-2; D gene unclear. The ends were cut back, 3 bases at V and 8 bases at J, with 13 bases in the middle. The germline CDR1 and CDR2 sequences are SGHAT and FQNNGV. This CDR3 contains 13 residues. CDR3: CASSLGRTGGYTF. CDR3 DNA sequence: TGTGCCAGCAGCTTGGGGAGGACGGGAGGCTACACCTTC.

This chain connects TRBV27 to TRBJ2-7; possibly TRBD1 for D (6 bases). V shed 4 bases and J shed 2 bases, with 12 bases lying between them. This CDR3 has 14 residues. From germline, CDR1 is MNHEY and CDR2 SMNVEV (reference sequence). CDR3 coding DNA: TGTGCCAGCAGTTCGGACCAGGGGACCTACGAGCAGTACTTC. Translated: CASSSDQGTYEQYF.

This chain links TRBV5-1 with TRBJ1-3; D uncertain. Trimming stripped 0 bases from V and 0 bases from J, with 10 bases between. The length of the CDR3 is 16 residues. CDR1 is SGHRS, CDR2 YFSETQ, per germline. The CDR3 bases are TGCGCCAGCAGCTTGGCCGGCGGTGTCTCTGGAAACACCATATATTTT. Translation: CASSLAGGVSGNTIYF.

This clone was picked up a small number of times. The V gene is TRBV18, the J gene TRBJ1-6, with D possibly being TRBD1 (6 bases). CDR3 size: 13 residues. Germline lookup yields CDR1 KGHSH and CDR2 LQKENI. Deletions cut 8 bases from V and 3 bases from J, with 8 bases between. The DNA of the CDR3 is TGTGCCAGCCACAGGGACTATAATTCACCCCTCCACTTT. Protein: CASHRDYNSPLHF.

The chain couples TRBV19 to TRBJ1-6, with D perhaps TRBD1 (5 bases). This CDR3 is 14 amino acids long. V gave up 5 bases and J gave up 6 bases, with 11 bases separating them. Germline V gives CDR1 LNHDA, CDR2 SQIVND (reference sequence). Here the CDR3 DNA reads TGTGCCAGTAGTGGGACTACCCTTAATTCACCCCTCCACTTT. Protein sequence: CASSGTTLNSPLHF.

The rearrangement links TRBV27 to TRBJ1-5; 10 bases map to TRBD1. The CDR3 runs to 16 residues. The germline V gene encodes CDR1 MNHEY and CDR2 SMNVEV (reference sequence). V shed 5 bases and J 5 bases; nucleotides not matched to a gene: 9. The CDR3 DNA sequence: TGTGCCAGCAGTAGTTCCGGGACAGGGGTGGATCAGCCCCAGCATTTT. Protein product: CASSSSGTGVDQPQHF.

To note about this clone: The same CDR3 is also encoded by other DNA sequences in this sample. The chain recombines TRBV7-2 with TRBJ2-3, with a tentative D call TRBD1 (6 bases). V was cut by 1 base and J by 4 bases, with 9 bases left in between. This CDR3 contains 14 residues. Looked up from germline, CDR1 is SGHTA and CDR2 is FQGNSA. The DNA of the CDR3 is TGTGCCAGCAGCTTAGGGCAGGGGCCAGATACGCAGTATTTT. Its translation: CASSLGQGPDTQYF.